This T cell receptor beta chain was sequenced during a study of OX40 agonist ivuxolimab in advanced cancers. Study-level results: Clonal expansion was seen in CD4+ and CD8+ blood T cells by week 6 at 0.1 to 3.0 mg/kg.

On this clone itself: Its antigen is not identified.

The CDR3 has 17 amino acids. Germline values: CDR1 MNHEY, CDR2 SMNVEV (reference sequence). V trimming: 8 bases; J trimming: 4 bases; junction bases outside the gene matches: 12. Profiling relied on immunoSEQ multiplex PCR, and the TCRdb table lists in-frame clones only, not all of them. The sample holds about 31,000 clones, 70% to 90% seen once. The chain couples TRBV27 to TRBJ2-3; TRBD2 matches 13 bases. This sequence was found in an adult with an advanced solid tumor such as melanoma, head and neck, liver or kidney cancer. Sample: CD4+ or CD8+ T cells sorted from blood, taken in a trial of the OX40 agonist ivuxolimab. The CDR3 loop reads CASGKRTSGSRADTQYF. CDR3 coding DNA: TGTGCCAGCGGGAAGCGGACTAGCGGGAGTAGGGCAGATACGCAGTATTTT.